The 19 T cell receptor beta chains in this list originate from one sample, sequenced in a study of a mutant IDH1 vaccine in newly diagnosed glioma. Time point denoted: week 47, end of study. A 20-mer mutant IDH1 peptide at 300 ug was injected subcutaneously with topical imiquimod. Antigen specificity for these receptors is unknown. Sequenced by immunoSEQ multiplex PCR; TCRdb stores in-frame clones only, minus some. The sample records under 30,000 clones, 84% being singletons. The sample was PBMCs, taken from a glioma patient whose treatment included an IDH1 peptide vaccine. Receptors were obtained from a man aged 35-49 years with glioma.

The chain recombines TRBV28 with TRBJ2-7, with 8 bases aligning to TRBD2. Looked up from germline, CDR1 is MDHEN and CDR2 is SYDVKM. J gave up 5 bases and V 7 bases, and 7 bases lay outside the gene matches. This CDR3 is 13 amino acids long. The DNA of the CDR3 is TGTGCCAGCACGGGGGGGGCGATCGACGAGCAGTACTTC. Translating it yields CASTGGAIDEQYF.

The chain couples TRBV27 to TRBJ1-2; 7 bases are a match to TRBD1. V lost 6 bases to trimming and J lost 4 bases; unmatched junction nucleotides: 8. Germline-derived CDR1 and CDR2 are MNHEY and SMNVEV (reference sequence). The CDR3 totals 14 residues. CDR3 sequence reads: CASRIQGESYGYTF. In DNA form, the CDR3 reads TGTGCCAGCAGGATTCAGGGGGAATCCTATGGCTACACCTTC.

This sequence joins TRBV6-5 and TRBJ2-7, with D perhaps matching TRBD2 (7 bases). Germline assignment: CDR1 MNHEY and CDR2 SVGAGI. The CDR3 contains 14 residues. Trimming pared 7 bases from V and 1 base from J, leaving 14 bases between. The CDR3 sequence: CASTKGGLSYEQYF. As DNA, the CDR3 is TGTGCCAGCACCAAGGGGGGGCTTTCCTACGAGCAGTACTTC.

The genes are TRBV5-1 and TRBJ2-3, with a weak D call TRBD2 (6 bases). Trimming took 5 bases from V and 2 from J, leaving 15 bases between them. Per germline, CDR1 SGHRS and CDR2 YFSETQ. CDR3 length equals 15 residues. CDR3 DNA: TGCGCCAGCAGTTGGAGGGCGGGTACCACAGATACGCAGTATTTT. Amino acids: CASSWRAGTTDTQYF.

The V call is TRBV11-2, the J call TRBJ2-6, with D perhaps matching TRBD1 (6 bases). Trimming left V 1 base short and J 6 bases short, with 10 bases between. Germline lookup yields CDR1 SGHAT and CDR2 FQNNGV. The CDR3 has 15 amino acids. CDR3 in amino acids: CASSLVGAQANVLTF. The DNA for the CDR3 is TGTGCCAGCAGCTTAGTGGGGGCGCAGGCCAACGTCCTGACTTTC.

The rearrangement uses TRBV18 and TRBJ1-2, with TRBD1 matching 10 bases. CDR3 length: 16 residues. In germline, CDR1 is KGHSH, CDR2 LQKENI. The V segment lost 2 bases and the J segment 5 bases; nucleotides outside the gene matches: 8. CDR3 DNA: TGTGCCAGCTCACCAAGTCGACAGGGGGCGAGGTATGGCTACACCTTC. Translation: CASSPSRQGARYGYTF.

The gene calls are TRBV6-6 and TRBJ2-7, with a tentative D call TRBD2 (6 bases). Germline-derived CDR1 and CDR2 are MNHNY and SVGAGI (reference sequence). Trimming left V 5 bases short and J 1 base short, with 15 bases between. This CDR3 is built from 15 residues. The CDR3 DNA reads TGTGCCAGCAGTGCAACTAGCAGAAGTTCCTACGAGCAGTACTTC. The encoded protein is CASSATSRSSYEQYF.

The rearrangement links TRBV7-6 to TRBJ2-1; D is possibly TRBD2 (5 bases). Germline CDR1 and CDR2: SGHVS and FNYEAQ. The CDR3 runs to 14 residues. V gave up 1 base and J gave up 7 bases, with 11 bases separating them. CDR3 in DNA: TGTGCCAGCAGCTTAGAGCGGCCCGGAAATGAGCAGTTCTTC. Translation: CASSLERPGNEQFF.

The CDR3 protein is CASSLGFRGGTDTQYF. The CDR3 DNA sequence: TGTGCCAGCAGCTTAGGGTTCAGGGGGGGCACAGATACGCAGTATTTT. The rearrangement links TRBV7-2 to TRBJ2-3; D perhaps matches TRBD1 (7 bases). Germline V CDR1 and CDR2: SGHTA, FQGNSA. The CDR3 is made up of 16 amino acids. The V and J ends lost 1 base and 1 base respectively, with 12 bases between them.

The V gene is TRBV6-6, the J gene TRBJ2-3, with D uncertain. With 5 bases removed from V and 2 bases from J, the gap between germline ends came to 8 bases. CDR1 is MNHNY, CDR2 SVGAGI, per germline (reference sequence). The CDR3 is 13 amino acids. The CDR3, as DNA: TGTGCCAGCAGTGACGCTTACACAGATACGCAGTATTTT. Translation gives CASSDAYTDTQYF.

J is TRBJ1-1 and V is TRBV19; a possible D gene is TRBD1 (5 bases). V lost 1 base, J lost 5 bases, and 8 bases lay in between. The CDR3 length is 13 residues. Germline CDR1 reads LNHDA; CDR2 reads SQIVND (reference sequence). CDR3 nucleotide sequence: TGTGCCAGTAGTATAGCTAGGGGAACTGAAGCTTTCTTT. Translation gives CASSIARGTEAFF.

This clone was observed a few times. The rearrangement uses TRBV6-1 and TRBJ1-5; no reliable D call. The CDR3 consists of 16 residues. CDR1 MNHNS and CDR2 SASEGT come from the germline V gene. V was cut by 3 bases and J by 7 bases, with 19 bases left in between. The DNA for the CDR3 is TGTGCCAGCAGTGAGAACCCTGGGCAGCCCGGGCAGCCCCAGCATTTT. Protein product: CASSENPGQPGQPQHF.

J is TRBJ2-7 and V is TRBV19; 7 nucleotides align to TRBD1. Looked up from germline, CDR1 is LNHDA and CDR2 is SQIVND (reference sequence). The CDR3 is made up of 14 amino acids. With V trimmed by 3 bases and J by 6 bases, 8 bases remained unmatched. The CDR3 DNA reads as TGTGCCAGTAGTATCGAAGGGGGCTCCGGCGAGCAGTACTTC. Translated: CASSIEGGSGEQYF.

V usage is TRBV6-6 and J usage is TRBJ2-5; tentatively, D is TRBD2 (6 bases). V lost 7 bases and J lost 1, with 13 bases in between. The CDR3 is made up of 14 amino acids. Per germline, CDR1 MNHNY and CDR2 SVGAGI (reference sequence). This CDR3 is CASKRAGPQETQYF. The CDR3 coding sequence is TGTGCCAGCAAGCGGGCCGGTCCCCAAGAGACCCAGTACTTC.

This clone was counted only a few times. The CDR3 bases are TGTGCCAGCCGACCGGGACAGGGTGGCGAGCAGTACTTC. It specifies CASRPGQGGEQYF. The chain uses TRBV28 and TRBJ2-7; 9 positions agree with TRBD1. The CDR3 consists of 13 residues. V shed 8 bases, J shed 6 bases, and the junction held 8 bases outside the gene matches. CDR1 and CDR2 from the germline V gene are MDHEN and SYDVKM.

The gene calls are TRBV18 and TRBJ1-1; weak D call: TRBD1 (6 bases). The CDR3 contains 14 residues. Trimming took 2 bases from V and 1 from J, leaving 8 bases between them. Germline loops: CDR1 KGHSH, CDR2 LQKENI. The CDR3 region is CASSPDRQNTEAFF. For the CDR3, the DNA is TGTGCCAGCTCACCAGACAGGCAGAACACTGAAGCTTTCTTT.

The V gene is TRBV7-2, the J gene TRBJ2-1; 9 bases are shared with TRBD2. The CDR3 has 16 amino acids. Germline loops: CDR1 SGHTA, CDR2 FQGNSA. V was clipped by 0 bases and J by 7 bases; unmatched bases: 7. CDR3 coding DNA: TGTGCCAGCAGCTTAGCCGGTCTAGCGGGATGGAATGAGCAGTTCTTC. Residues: CASSLAGLAGWNEQFF.

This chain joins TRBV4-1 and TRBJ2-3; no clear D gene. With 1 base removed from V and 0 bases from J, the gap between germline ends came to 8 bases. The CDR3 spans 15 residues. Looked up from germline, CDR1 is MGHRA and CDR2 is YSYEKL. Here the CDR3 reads CASSQGLYSTDTQYF. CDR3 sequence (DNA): TGCGCCAGCAGCCAAGGACTGTACAGCACAGATACGCAGTATTTT.

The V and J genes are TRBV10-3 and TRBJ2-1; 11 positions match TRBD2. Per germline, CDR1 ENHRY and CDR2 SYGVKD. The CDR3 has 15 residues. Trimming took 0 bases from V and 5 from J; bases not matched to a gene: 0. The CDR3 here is CAISESTSGNNEQFF. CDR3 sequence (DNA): TGTGCCATCAGTGAGTCGACTAGCGGGAACAATGAGCAGTTCTTC.